The sequence of this TCR beta chain was determined in a study of shared clonotypes between healthy human individuals. Study overall: Three CD4 naive, three CD4 memory, two CD8 naive and one CD8 memory plate were used per donor.

V gave up 4 bases and J gave up 5 bases; unmatched junction bases: 6. Germline values: CDR1 SGHDT, CDR2 YYEEEE. This CDR3 region has 15 residues. Naive CD4+ cells were CD45RA-selected; the remaining cells were memory. Clones were read by immunoSEQ multiplex PCR, and TCRdb kept only the in-frame ones, dropping some. Of over a million clones listed, around 78% are singletons. Sequenced: memory CD4+ T cells from PBMCs. Subset here: CD45RA-negative fraction. This TCR derives from a man aged 18 to 30 in good health. Some clones in this sample may be carry-over from other donors' samples. V usage is TRBV5-6 and J usage is TRBJ2-7; 13 bases align to TRBD2. The CDR3 DNA follows: TGTGCCAGCAGCACCAGGACTAGCGGGAGCAACGAGCAGTACTTC. Its translation: CASSTRTSGSNEQYF.